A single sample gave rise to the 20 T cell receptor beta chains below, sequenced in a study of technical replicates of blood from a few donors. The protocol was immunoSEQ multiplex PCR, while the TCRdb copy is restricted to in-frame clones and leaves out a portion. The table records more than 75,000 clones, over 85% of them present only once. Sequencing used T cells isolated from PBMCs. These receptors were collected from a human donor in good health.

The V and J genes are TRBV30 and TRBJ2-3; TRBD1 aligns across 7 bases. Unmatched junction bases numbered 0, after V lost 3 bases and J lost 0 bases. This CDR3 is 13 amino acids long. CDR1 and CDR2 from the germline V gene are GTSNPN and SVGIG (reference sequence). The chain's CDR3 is CAWRGGSTDTQYF. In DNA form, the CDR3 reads TGTGCCTGGAGAGGGGGCAGCACAGATACGCAGTATTTT.

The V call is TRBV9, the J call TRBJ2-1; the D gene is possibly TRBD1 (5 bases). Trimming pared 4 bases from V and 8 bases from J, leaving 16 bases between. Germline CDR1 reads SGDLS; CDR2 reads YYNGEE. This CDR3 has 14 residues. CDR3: CASSLRQIVDEQFF. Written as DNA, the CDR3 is TGTGCCAGCAGCCTTCGACAGATTGTGGATGAGCAGTTCTTC.

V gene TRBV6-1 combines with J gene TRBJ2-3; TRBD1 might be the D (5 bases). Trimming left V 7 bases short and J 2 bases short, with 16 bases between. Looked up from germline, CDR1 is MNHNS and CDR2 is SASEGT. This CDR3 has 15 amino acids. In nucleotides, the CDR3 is TGTGCCAGCAATTTACAGGTGGGGATCACAGATACGCAGTATTTT. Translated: CASNLQVGITDTQYF.

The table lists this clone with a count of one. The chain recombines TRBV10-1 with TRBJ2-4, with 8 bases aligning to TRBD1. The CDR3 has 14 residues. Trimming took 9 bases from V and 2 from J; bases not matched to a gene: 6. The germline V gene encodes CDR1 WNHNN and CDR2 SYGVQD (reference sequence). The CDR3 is CASSGGMTKNIQYF. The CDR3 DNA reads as TGCGCCAGTTCAGGGGGCATGACCAAAAACATTCAGTACTTC.

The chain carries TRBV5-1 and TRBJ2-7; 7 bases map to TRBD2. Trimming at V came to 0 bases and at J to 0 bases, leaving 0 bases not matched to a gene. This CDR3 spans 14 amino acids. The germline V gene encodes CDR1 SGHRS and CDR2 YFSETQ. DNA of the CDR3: TGCGCCAGCAGCTTGGAGCGGGGCTCCTACGAGCAGTACTTC. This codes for CASSLERGSYEQYF.

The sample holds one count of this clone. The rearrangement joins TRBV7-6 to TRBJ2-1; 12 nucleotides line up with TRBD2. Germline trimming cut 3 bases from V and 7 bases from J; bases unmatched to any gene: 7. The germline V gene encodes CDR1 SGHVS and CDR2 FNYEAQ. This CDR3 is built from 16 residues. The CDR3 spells CASSFLLAGGKNEQFF. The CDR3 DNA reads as TGTGCCAGCAGCTTTCTACTAGCGGGAGGTAAAAATGAGCAGTTCTTC.

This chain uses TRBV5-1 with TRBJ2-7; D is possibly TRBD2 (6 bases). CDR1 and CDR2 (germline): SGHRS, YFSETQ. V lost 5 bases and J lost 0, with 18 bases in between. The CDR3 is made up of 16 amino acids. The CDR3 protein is CASSSNWGESSYEQYF. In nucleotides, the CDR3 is TGCGCCAGCAGTAGTAATTGGGGGGAGTCCTCCTACGAGCAGTACTTC.

The CDR3 is CASSLGLVYYEQYF. The CDR3 DNA sequence: TGTGCCAGCAGCTTGGGACTGGTTTACTACGAGCAGTACTTC. This chain links TRBV7-2 with TRBJ2-7, with D possibly TRBD2 on 6 matching bases. Germline CDR1 reads SGHTA; CDR2 reads FQGNSA. Trimming removed 3 bases at V and 3 bases at J, with 12 bases between. This CDR3 contains 14 residues.

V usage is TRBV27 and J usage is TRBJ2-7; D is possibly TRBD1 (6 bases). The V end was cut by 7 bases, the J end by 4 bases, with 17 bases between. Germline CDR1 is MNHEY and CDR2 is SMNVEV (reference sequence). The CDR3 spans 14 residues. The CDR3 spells CASKPRQALYEQYF. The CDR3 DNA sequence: TGTGCCAGCAAACCCCGACAGGCCCTATACGAGCAGTACTTC.

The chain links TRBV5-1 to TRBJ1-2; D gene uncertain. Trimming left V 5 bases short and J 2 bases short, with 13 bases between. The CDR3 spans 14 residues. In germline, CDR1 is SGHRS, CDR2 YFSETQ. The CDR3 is CASSLVPENYGYTF. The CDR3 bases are TGCGCCAGCAGTCTGGTGCCGGAGAACTATGGCTACACCTTC.

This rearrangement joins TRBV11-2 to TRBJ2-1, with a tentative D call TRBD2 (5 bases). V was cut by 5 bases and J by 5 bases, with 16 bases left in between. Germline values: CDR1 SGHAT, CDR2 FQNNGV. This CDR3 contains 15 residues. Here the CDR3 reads CASSPTTSGDNEQFF. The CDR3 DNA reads TGTGCCAGCAGCCCCACCACTAGTGGGGACAATGAGCAGTTCTTC.

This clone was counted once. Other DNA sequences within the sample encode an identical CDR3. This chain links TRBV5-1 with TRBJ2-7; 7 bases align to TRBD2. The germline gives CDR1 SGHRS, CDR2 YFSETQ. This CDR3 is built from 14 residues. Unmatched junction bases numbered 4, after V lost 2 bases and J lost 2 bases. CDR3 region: CASSFASGTYEQYF. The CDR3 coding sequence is TGCGCCAGCAGCTTTGCTAGCGGAACCTACGAGCAGTACTTC.

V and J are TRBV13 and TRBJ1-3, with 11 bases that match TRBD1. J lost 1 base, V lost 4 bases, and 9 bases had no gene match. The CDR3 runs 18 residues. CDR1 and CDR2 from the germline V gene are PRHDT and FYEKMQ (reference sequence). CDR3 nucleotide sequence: TGTGCCAGCAGCTCCGGGACAGGGGGTACCCGATCTGGAAACACCATATATTTT. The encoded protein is CASSSGTGGTRSGNTIYF.

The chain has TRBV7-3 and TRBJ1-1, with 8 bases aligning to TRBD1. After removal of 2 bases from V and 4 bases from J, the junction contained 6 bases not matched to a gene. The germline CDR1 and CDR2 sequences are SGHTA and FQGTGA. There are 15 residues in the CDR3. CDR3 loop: CASSLAPDRGTEAFF. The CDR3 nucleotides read TGTGCCAGCAGCTTAGCCCCCGACAGGGGCACTGAAGCTTTCTTT.

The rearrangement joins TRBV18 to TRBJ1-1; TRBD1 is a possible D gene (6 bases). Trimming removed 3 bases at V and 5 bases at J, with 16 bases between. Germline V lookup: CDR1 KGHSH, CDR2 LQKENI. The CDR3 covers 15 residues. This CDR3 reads CASSPLAAGETEAFF. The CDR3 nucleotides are TGTGCCAGCTCACCCCTCGCCGCAGGGGAGACTGAAGCTTTCTTT.

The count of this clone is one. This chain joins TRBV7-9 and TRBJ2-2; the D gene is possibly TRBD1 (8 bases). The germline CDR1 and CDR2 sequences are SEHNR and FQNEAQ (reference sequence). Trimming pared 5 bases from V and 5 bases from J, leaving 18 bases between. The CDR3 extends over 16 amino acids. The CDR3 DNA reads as TGTGCCAGCAGCATACTACAGGGGGGGGAAACCGGGGAGCTGTTTTTT. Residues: CASSILQGGETGELFF.

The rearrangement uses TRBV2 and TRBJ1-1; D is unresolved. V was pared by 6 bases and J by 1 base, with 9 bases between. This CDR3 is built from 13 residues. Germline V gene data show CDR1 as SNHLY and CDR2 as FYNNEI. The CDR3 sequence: CASSATRNTEAFF. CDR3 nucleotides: TGTGCCAGCAGCGCCACAAGGAACACTGAAGCTTTCTTT.

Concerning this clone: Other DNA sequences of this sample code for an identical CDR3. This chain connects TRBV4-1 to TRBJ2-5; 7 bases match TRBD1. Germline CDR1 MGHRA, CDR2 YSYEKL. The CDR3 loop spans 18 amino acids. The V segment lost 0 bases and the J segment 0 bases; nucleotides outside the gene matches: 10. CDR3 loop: CASSQDRQTGRDQETQYF. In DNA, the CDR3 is TGCGCCAGCAGCCAAGACCGACAGACAGGGCGGGACCAAGAGACCCAGTACTTC.

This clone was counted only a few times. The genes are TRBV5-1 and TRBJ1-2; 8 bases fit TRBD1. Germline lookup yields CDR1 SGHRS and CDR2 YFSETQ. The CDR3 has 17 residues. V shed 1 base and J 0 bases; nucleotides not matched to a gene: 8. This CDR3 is CASSLHPATGANYGYTF. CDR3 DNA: TGCGCCAGCAGCTTGCACCCGGCGACAGGGGCTAACTATGGCTACACCTTC. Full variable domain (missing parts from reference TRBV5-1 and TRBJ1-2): KAGVTQTPRYLIKTRGQQVTLSCSPISGHRSVSWYQQTPGQGLQFLFEYFSETQRNKGNFPGRFSGRQFSNSRSEMNVSTLELGDSALYLCASSLHPATGANYGYTFGSGTRLTVV.

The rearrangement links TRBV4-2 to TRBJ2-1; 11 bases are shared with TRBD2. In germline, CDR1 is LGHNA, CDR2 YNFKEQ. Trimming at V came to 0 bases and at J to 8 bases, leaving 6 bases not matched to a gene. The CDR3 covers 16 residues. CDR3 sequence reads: CASSQDRTSGSYEQFF. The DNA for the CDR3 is TGTGCCAGCAGCCAAGATCGCACTAGCGGGAGTTATGAGCAGTTCTTC.